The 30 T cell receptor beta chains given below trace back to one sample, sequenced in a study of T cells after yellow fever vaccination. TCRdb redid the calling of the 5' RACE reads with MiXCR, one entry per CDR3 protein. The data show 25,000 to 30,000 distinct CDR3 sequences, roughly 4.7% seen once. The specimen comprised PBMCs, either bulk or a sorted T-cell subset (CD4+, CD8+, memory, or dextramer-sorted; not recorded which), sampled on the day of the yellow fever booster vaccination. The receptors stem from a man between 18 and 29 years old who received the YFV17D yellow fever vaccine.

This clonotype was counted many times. In DNA form, the CDR3 reads TGTGCCAGCAGTTTAGATATTAGCGGTCTTCAGTACTTC. Protein sequence: CASSLDISGLQYF. This chain uses TRBV12-3 or TRBV12-4 with TRBJ2-4; possible D gene TRBD2, 6 bases. V shed 1 base and J shed 11 bases, with 12 bases lying between them. The CDR3 has 13 amino acids.

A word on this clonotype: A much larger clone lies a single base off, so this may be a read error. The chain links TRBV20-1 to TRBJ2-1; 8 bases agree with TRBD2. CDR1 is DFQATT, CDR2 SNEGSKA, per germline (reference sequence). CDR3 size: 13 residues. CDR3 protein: CRARVPSGNEQFF. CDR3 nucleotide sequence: TGCAGAGCTAGAGTTCCTAGCGGGAATGAGCAGTTCTTC.

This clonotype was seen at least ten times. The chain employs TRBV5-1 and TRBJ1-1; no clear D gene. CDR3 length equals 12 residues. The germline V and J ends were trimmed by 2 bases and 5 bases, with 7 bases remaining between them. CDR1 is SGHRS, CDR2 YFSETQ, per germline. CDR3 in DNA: TGCGCCAGCAGCTTCATCGGGACTGAAGCTTTCTTT. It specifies CASSFIGTEAFF.

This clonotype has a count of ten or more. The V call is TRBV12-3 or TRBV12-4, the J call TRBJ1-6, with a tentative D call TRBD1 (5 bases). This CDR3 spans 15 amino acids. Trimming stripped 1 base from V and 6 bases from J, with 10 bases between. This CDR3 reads CASSLVRTSNSPLHF. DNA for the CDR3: TGTGCCAGCAGTTTAGTCAGGACATCTAATTCACCCCTCCACTTT.

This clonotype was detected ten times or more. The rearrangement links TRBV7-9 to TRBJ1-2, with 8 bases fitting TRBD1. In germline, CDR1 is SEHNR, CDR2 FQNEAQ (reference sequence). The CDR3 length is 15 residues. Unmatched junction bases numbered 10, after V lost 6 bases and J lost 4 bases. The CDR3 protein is CASRPGQGESYGYTF. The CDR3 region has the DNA TGTGCCAGCAGACCCGGACAGGGAGAATCCTATGGCTACACCTTC.

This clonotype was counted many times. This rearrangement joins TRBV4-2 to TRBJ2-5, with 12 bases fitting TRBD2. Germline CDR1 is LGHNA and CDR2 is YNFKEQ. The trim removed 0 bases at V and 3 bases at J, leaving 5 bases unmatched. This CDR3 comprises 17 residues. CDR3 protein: CASSQELAGGVEETQYF. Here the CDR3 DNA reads TGTGCCAGCAGCCAAGAACTAGCGGGGGGAGTTGAAGAGACCCAGTACTTC.

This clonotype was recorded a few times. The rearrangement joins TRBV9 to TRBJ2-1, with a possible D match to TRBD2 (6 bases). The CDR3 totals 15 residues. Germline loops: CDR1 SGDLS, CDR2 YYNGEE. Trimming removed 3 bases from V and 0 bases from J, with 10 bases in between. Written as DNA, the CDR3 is TGTGCCAGCAGCGAGGAGGGGAGCTCCTACAATGAGCAGTTCTTC. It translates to CASSEEGSSYNEQFF.

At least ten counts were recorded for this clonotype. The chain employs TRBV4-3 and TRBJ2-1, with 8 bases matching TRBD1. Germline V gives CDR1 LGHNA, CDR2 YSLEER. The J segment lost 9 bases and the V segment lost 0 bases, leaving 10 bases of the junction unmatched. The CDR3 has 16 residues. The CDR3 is CASSQDSGGAVSEQFF. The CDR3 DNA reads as TGCGCCAGCAGCCAAGATTCAGGGGGCGCGGTCAGTGAGCAGTTCTTC.

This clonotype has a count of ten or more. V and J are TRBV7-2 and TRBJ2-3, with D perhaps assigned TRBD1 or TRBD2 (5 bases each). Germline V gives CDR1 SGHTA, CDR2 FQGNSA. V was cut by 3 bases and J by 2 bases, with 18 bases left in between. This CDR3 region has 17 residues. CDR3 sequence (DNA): TGTGCCAGCAGCTTGGGCGGGCCGGGGACCCCCACAGATACGCAGTATTTT. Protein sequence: CASSLGGPGTPTDTQYF.

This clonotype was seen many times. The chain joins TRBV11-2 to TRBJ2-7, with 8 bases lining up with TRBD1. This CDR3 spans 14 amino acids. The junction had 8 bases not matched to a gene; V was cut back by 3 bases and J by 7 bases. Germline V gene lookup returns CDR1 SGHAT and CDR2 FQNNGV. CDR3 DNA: TGTGCCAGCAGCTTGGGTCAGGGGGCGAGGGAGCAGTACTTC. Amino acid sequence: CASSLGQGAREQYF.

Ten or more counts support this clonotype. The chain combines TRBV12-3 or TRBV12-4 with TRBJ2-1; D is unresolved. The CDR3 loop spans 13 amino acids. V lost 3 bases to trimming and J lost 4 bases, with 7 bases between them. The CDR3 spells CASSFVEYNEQFF. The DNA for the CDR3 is TGTGCCAGCAGTTTTGTGGAGTACAATGAGCAGTTCTTC.

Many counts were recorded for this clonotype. This chain's CDR3 is CASTHGTGEYGYTF. CDR3 nucleotide sequence: TGTGCCAGCACCCATGGGACAGGGGAATATGGCTACACCTTC. The V and J genes are TRBV28 and TRBJ1-2; 10 bases fit TRBD1. CDR1 MDHEN and CDR2 SYDVKM come from the germline V gene. CDR3 size: 14 residues. The trim removed 7 bases at V and 5 bases at J, leaving 7 bases unmatched.

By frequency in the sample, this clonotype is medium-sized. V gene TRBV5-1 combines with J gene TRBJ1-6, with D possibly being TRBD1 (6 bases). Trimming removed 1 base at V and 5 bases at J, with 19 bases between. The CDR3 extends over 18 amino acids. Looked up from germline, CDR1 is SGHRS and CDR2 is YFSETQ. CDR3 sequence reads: CASSLRGTTRTDNSPLHF. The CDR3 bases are TGCGCCAGCAGCTTGAGGGGGACGACCCGGACTGATAATTCACCCCTCCACTTT.

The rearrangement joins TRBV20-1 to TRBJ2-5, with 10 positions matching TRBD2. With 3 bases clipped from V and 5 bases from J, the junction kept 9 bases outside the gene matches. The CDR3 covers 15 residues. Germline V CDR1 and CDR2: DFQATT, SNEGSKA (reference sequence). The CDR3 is CSASIQRGGRETQYF. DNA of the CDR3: TGCAGTGCTAGTATTCAGCGGGGGGGCCGCGAGACCCAGTACTTC.

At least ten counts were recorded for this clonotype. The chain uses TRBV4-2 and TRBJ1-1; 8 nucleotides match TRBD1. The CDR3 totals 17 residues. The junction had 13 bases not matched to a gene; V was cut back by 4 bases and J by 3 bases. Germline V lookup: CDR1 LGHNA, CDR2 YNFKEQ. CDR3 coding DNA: TGTGCCAGCAGCCCTCGGACAGGGCTAGTTGACGACACTGAAGCTTTCTTT. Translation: CASSPRTGLVDDTEAFF.

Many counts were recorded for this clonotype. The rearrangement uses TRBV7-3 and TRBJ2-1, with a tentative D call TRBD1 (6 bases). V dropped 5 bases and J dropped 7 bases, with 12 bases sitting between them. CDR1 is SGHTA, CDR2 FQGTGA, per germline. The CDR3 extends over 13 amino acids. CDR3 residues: CASSTYRANEQFF. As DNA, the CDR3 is TGTGCCAGCAGCACATACAGGGCGAATGAGCAGTTCTTC.

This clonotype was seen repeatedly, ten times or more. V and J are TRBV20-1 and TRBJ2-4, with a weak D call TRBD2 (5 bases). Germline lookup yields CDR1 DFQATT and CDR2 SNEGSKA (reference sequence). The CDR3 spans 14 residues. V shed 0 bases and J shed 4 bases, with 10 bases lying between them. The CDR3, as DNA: TGCAGTGCTAGAGATGAAGCGGAAAAAAACATTCAGTACTTC. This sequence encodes CSARDEAEKNIQYF.

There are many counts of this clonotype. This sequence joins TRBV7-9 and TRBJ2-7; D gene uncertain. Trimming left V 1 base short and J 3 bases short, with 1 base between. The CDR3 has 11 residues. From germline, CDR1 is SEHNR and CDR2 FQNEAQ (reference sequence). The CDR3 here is CASSLDYEQYF. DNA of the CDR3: TGTGCCAGCAGCTTAGACTACGAGCAGTACTTC.

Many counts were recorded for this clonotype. The CDR3 nucleotides read TGTGCCAGCAGCTGGGAGACCCAGTACTTC. Translated, it gives CASSWETQYF. The rearrangement uses TRBV7-2 and TRBJ2-5; D ambiguous. The CDR3 has 10 residues. Trimming shortened V by 4 bases and J by 5 bases, and 2 bases separated the two germline ends. Germline V gene lookup returns CDR1 SGHTA and CDR2 FQGNSA.

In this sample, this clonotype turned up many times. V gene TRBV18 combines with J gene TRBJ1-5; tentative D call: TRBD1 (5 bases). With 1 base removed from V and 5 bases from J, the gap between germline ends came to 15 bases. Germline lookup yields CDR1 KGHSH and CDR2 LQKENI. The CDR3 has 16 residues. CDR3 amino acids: CASSPRGGMRDQPQHF. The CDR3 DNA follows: TGTGCCAGCTCACCACGGGGCGGGATGAGGGATCAGCCCCAGCATTTT.

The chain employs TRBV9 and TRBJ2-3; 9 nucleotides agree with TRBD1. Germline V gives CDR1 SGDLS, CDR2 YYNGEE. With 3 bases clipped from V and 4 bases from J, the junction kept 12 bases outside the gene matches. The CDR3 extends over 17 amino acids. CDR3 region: CASSAVMTGGRADTQYF. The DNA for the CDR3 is TGTGCCAGCAGCGCCGTAATGACAGGGGGAAGAGCAGATACGCAGTATTTT.

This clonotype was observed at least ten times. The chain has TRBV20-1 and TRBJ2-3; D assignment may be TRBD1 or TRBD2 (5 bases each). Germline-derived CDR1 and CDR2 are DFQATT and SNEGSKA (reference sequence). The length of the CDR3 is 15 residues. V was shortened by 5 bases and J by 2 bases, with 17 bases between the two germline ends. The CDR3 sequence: CSAGNPTGTTDTQYF. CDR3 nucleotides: TGCAGTGCTGGTAACCCGACCGGGACCACAGATACGCAGTATTTT.

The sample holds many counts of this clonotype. DNA of the CDR3: TGCGCCAGCAGTGAGTCGGGGAGCACTGAAGCTTTCTTT. Protein: CASSESGSTEAFF. This sequence joins TRBV10-2 and TRBJ1-1; D is unclear. The germline V gene encodes CDR1 WSHSY and CDR2 SAAADI. The ends were cut back, 0 bases at V and 4 bases at J, with 6 bases in the middle. The CDR3 is made up of 13 amino acids.

CDR3 sequence reads: CASKPGTGGYEQYV. CDR3 sequence (DNA): TGTGCCAGCAAACCCGGGACAGGGGGATACGAGCAGTACGTC. The rearrangement joins TRBV6-2 or TRBV6-3 to TRBJ2-7; the match to TRBD1 covers 11 bases. The CDR3 runs to 14 residues. Germline assignment: CDR1 MNHEY and CDR2 SVGEGT. V trimming: 7 bases; J trimming: 4 bases; junction bases outside the gene matches: 6.

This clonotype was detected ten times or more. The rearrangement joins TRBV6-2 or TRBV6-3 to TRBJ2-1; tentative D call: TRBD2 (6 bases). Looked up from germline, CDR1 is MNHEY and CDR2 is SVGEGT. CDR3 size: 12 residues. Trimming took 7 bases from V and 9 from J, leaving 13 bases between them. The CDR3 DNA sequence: TGTGCCAGCATGGTGATCGGGAGTGAGCAGTTCTTC. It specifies CASMVIGSEQFF.

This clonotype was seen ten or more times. CDR3 protein: CAISVTGTPNQPQHF. The CDR3 bases are TGTGCCATCAGCGTCACCGGGACTCCGAATCAGCCCCAGCATTTT. The chain joins TRBV10-3 to TRBJ1-5; a possible D gene is TRBD1 (5 bases). Germline V gives CDR1 ENHRY, CDR2 SYGVKD. The CDR3 has 15 amino acids. Trimming left V 6 bases short and J 4 bases short, with 16 bases between.

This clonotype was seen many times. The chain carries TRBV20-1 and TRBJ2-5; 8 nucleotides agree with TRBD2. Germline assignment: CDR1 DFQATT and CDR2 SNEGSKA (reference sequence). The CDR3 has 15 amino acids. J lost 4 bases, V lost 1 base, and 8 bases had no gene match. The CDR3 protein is CSARGPAGAGETQYF. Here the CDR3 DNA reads TGCAGTGCTAGAGGGCCAGCGGGGGCGGGAGAGACCCAGTACTTC.

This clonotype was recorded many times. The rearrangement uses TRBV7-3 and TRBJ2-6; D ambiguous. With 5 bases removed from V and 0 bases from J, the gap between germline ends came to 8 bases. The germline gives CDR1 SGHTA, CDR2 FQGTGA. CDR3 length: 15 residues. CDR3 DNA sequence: TGTGCCAGCAGCCGATCGCGCTCTGGGGCCAACGTCCTGACTTTC. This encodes CASSRSRSGANVLTF.

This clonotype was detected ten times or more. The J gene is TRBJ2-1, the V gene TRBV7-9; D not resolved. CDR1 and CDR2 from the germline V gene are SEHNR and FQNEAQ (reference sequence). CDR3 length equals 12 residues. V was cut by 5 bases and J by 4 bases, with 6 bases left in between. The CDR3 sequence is CASSPAYNEQFF. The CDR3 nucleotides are TGTGCCAGCAGCCCAGCTTACAATGAGCAGTTCTTC.

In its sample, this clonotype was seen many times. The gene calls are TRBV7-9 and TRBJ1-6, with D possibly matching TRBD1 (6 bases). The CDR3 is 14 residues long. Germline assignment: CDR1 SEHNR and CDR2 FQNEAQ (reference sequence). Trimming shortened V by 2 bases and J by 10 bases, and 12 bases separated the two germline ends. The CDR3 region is CASSLPGDGSPLHF. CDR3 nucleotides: TGTGCCAGCAGCTTACCAGGGGATGGATCACCCCTCCACTTT.